This section outlines one TCR beta chain sequence together with its context. V lost 3 bases and J 8 bases, leaving 10 bases between the germline ends. The CDR3 runs to 12 residues. This entry belongs to a study of naive and memory T cell subsets. Two oligonucleotides, mixed equimolar, formed the beta constant-region primer covering TRBC1 and TRBC2. TCRdb re-called the UMI-ligation and nested PCR reads through MiXCR, storing one row per CDR3 protein. The sample lists 130,000 to 150,000 distinct CDR3 sequences, over 15% occurring once. The chain recombines TRBV12-3 or TRBV12-4 with TRBJ1-2; maybe TRBD1 (5 bases). Sample: naive CD4+ T cells from blood. This clonotype was sampled from a human donor in good health. The CDR3 sequence is CASSFVGDGYTF. Written as DNA, the CDR3 is TGTGCCAGCAGTTTCGTAGGGGACGGCTACACCTTC.